This TCR beta chain was sequenced for a study of OX40 agonist ivuxolimab in advanced cancers. The V end lost 4 bases, the J end lost 4 bases, and 14 bases lay between the germline ends. This CDR3 spans 14 amino acids. CDR1 is MNHEY, CDR2 SVGAGI, per germline. Clones were sequenced by immunoSEQ multiplex PCR, and TCRdb holds only the in-frame ones, with some missing. The data show about 53,000 clones, with approximately 75% seen just once and around 2.4% held by the top ten. This chain connects TRBV6-5 to TRBJ2-7; tentatively, D is TRBD1 (7 bases). Sequencing used CD4+ or CD8+ T cells sorted from blood, obtained in a trial of the OX40 agonist ivuxolimab. The sequence came from an adult with an advanced solid tumor such as melanoma, head and neck, liver or kidney cancer. CDR3 coding DNA: TGTGCCAGCAGTTTAGGAGGGGGCATTTACGAGCAGTACTTC. This gives the protein CASSLGGGIYEQYF.